This is a list of T cell receptor beta chains from one sample in a study of OX40 agonist ivuxolimab in advanced cancers. The assay was immunoSEQ multiplex PCR, and TCRdb's table has in-frame clones only and misses some. The data show about 120,000 clones, more than 80% seen once. The sample in question was CD4+ or CD8+ T cells sorted from blood, obtained in a trial of the OX40 agonist ivuxolimab. These receptors originate from an adult with an advanced solid tumor such as melanoma, head and neck, liver or kidney cancer. Each CDR3 is given with its conserved first and last residue. Each record gives: D gene, clone size, J gene, V gene, CDR3 protein, CDR3 DNA. D genes are given only for firm matches. Size values are once, few and many counts, or a class for expanded clones, and some rows have none.

- - TRBJ2-5 TRBV7-9 CASSSTLQGETQYF TGTGCCAGCAGCTCAACATTACAAGGGGAGACCCAGTACTTC
TRBD2 once TRBJ2-5 TRBV7-2 CASSAGTSGGVQYF TGTGCCAGCAGCGCCGGGACTAGCGGGGGGGTGCAGTACTTC
- - TRBJ1-2 TRBV2 CASSEYYGYTF TGTGCCAGCAGCGAGTACTATGGCTACACCTTC
- once TRBJ2-2 TRBV18 CASSIVSTGELFF TGTGCCAGCTCGATTGTATCTACCGGGGAGCTGTTTTTT
TRBD1 - TRBJ2-7 TRBV19 CASSSGTGSSYEQYF TGTGCCAGTAGTTCCGGGACAGGGAGCTCCTACGAGCAGTACTTC
- - TRBJ1-5 TRBV30 CAWNGGYNQPQHF TGTGCCTGGAATGGGGGCTACAATCAGCCCCAGCATTTT
- - TRBJ2-7 TRBV28 CASSLLGASYEQYF TGTGCCAGCAGTTTATTGGGGGCAAGCTACGAGCAGTACTTC
- - TRBJ1-2 TRBV5-1 CASTPSPGISGGYTF TGCGCCAGCACCCCTTCTCCAGGGATCTCGGGGGGCTACACCTTC
TRBD1 - TRBJ2-7 TRBV6-5 CASSRTGVRSYEQYF TGTGCCAGCAGCCGGACAGGTGTAAGATCCTACGAGCAGTACTTC
- few TRBJ1-6 TRBV4-1 CASSQTQGRLTRGSPLHF TGCGCCAGCAGCCAGACCCAAGGGAGGCTCACAAGGGGGTCACCCCTCCACTTT
- - TRBJ1-6 TRBV18 CASSPANTGPYSPLHF TGTGCCAGCTCACCAGCAAATACGGGACCGTATTCACCCCTCCACTTT
- - TRBJ2-3 TRBV9 CASSVSGRTDTQYF TGTGCCAGCAGCGTTAGCGGACGAACAGATACGCAGTATTTT
- - TRBJ2-3 TRBV20-1 CSVWGADTQYF TGCAGTGTGTGGGGCGCAGATACGCAGTATTTT
- - TRBJ1-6 TRBV7-2 CASSSVESPLHF TGTGCCAGCAGCTCGGTTGAATCACCCCTCCACTTT
TRBD1 - TRBJ1-6 TRBV7-3 CASSHHAGTGGRLGNSPLHF TGTGCCAGCAGCCACCATGCCGGGACAGGGGGAAGGTTGGGGAATTCACCCCTCCACTTT
- - TRBJ2-3 TRBV2 CASERVADTQYF TGTGCCAGCGAGCGGGTGGCAGATACGCAGTATTTT
TRBD1 - TRBJ2-7 TRBV15 CATSRDLSRQGAYEQYF TGTGCCACCAGCAGAGATTTGAGTCGACAGGGGGCCTACGAGCAGTACTTC
- once TRBJ2-7 TRBV7-9 CASSLDGEGGYEQYF TGTGCCAGCAGCTTAGACGGGGAAGGGGGCTACGAGCAGTACTTC
- - TRBJ2-5 TRBV19 CASSAGLLTQETQYF TGTGCCAGTAGTGCGGGACTGCTGACCCAAGAGACCCAGTACTTC
TRBD2 - TRBJ2-3 TRBV7-9 CASSSGLAGGPDTQYF TGTGCCAGCAGCTCCGGGTTAGCGGGGGGGCCGGATACGCAGTATTTT
TRBD1 - TRBJ1-1 TRBV29-1 CSVRDRGIAEAFF TGCAGCGTTCGGGACAGGGGTATTGCTGAAGCTTTCTTT
TRBD1 - TRBJ1-1 TRBV6-6 CASSYRGRTEAFF TGTGCCAGCAGTTACAGGGGGCGCACTGAAGCTTTCTTT
TRBD1 - TRBJ1-2 TRBV27 CASSLKTGGFGYTF TGTGCCAGCAGTCTTAAGACAGGGGGTTTTGGCTACACCTTC
- - TRBJ2-1 TRBV5-1 CASSLRAYNEQFF TGCGCCAGCAGCCTCCGGGCCTACAATGAGCAGTTCTTC
- - TRBJ1-2 TRBV4-1 CASSQERGFYGYTF TGCGCCAGCAGCCAAGAGAGAGGGTTCTATGGCTACACCTTC
- - TRBJ2-7 TRBV19 CASSRKPELEQYF TGTGCCAGTAGTAGAAAACCAGAGCTCGAGCAGTACTTC
TRBD1 - TRBJ2-5 TRBV6-1 CASSEQGAPETQYF TGTGCCAGCAGTGAACAGGGGGCTCCCGAGACCCAGTACTTC
- few TRBJ2-5 TRBV11-2 CASSFDYKTQYF TGTGCCAGCAGCTTCGACTACAAGACCCAGTACTTC
TRBD1 - TRBJ1-2 TRBV15 CATSRDRSGGWNYGYTF TGTGCCACCAGCAGAGATCGGTCAGGGGGCTGGAACTATGGCTACACCTTC
- - TRBJ1-5 TRBV28 CASSLATDGYQPQHF TGTGCCAGCAGTTTAGCTACGGACGGATATCAGCCCCAGCATTTT
TRBD1 - TRBJ1-4 TRBV5-1 CASSLTGVPYEKLFF TGCGCCAGCAGCTTGACAGGGGTGCCGTATGAAAAACTGTTTTTT
- - TRBJ2-7 TRBV6-6 CASRGPQEGEQYF TGTGCCAGCCGGGGTCCACAAGAAGGCGAGCAGTACTTC
TRBD1 once TRBJ1-1 TRBV27 CASLADRGEKTEAFF TGTGCCAGCCTCGCTGACAGGGGGGAAAAGACTGAAGCTTTCTTT
- - TRBJ2-5 TRBV7-8 CASSPGGPETQYF TGTGCCAGCAGCCCTGGGGGGCCGGAGACCCAGTACTTC
- - TRBJ1-2 TRBV6-6 CASSYVSGGDNYGYTF TGTGCCAGCAGTTACGTATCCGGGGGGGATAACTATGGCTACACCTTC
- - TRBJ1-6 TRBV30 CAWSPQGQGSPLHF TGTGCCTGGAGTCCCCAGGGGCAAGGGTCACCCCTCCACTTT
- - TRBJ2-7 TRBV9 CASSSTGSYEQYF TGTGCCAGCAGCTCGACAGGAAGTTACGAGCAGTACTTC
- - TRBJ1-6 TRBV9 CASSEDSTNSPLHF TGTGCCAGCAGCGAAGACAGCACTAATTCACCCCTCCACTTT
- - TRBJ1-1 TRBV28 CASNDRNTEAFF TGTGCCAGCAATGACAGGAACACTGAAGCTTTCTTT
TRBD1 - TRBJ1-6 TRBV19 CASSSRDRDSPLHF TGTGCCAGTAGTTCCCGGGACAGAGACTCACCCCTCCACTTT
- - TRBJ2-7 TRBV19 CASSTSTGSYEQYF TGTGCCAGTAGTACCTCGACTGGCTCCTACGAGCAGTACTTC
- - TRBJ1-2 TRBV6-5 CASSYLTGPLGYTF TGTGCCAGCAGTTACCTTACAGGCCCTTTGGGCTACACCTTC
- - TRBJ2-7 TRBV7-2 CASSLAAVYEQYF TGTGCCAGCAGCTTAGCGGCGGTTTACGAGCAGTACTTC
TRBD2 - TRBJ2-7 TRBV9 CASSVGSRLAGVEQYF TGTGCCAGCAGCGTCGGATCAAGACTAGCGGGGGTCGAGCAGTACTTC
TRBD1 - TRBJ2-2 TRBV29-1 CSVHGTENTGELFF TGCAGCGTTCACGGGACAGAGAACACCGGGGAGCTGTTTTTT
- - TRBJ1-4 TRBV6-6 CASRRQTGHEKLFF TGTGCCAGCAGGCGACAGACGGGACATGAAAAACTGTTTTTT
TRBD1 - TRBJ2-2 TRBV5-1 CASSWTGVDTGELFF TGCGCCAGCAGCTGGACAGGGGTTGACACCGGGGAGCTGTTTTTT
TRBD1 - TRBJ1-5 TRBV18 CASSPPIGTGVNQPQHF TGTGCCAGCTCACCACCGATAGGAACAGGGGTCAATCAGCCCCAGCATTTT
- - TRBJ1-1 TRBV28 CASTPPSRMNTEAFF TGTGCCAGCACCCCCCCCAGCCGTATGAACACTGAAGCTTTCTTT
- - TRBJ2-1 TRBV28 CASRHSSYNEQFF TGTGCCAGCAGGCATTCCTCCTACAATGAGCAGTTCTTC
- - TRBJ1-2 TRBV4-3 CASSQGDTGNYGYTF TGCGCCAGCAGCCAAGGGGATACGGGGAACTATGGCTACACCTTC
- once TRBJ2-4 TRBV6-5 CASSYSGTAKNIQYF TGTGCCAGCAGTTACTCTGGGACAGCCAAAAACATTCAGTACTTC
TRBD1 - TRBJ2-2 TRBV7-3 CASSSPSPGQGAPGELFF TGTGCCAGCAGCTCACCGTCTCCGGGACAGGGGGCCCCCGGGGAGCTGTTTTTT
- - TRBJ2-3 TRBV5-1 CASVLGAGTDTQYF TGCGCCAGCGTCCTGGGGGCCGGCACAGATACGCAGTATTTT
- - TRBJ1-1 TRBV18 CASSSLLNTEAFF TGTGCCAGCTCAAGTCTGTTGAACACTGAAGCTTTCTTT
TRBD1 - TRBJ1-3 TRBV2 CASSGQGLGNTIYF TGTGCCAGCAGTGGACAGGGGCTCGGAAACACCATATATTTT